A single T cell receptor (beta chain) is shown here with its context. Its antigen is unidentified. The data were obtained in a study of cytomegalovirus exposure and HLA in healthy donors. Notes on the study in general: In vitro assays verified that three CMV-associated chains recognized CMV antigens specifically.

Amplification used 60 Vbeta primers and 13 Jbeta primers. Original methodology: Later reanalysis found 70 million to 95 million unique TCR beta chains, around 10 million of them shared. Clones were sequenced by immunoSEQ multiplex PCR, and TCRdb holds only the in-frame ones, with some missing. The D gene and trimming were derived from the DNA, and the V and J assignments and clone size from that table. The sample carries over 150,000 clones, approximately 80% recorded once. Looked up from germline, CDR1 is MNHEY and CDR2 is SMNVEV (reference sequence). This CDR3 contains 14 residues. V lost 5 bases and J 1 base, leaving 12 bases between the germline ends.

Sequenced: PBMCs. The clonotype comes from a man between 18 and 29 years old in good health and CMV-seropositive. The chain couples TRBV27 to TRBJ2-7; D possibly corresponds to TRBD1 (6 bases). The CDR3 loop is CASSHRDKSYEQYF. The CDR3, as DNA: TGTGCCAGCAGTCACCGGGACAAGTCCTACGAGCAGTACTTC.